This record concerns one T cell receptor beta chain sequence. Original processing methods: It was from reference gene primer amplification that nucleated cell counts were estimated. Profiled with immunoSEQ multiplex PCR; TCRdb holds only in-frame clones, not every one. The V and J calls and clone size are taken from that table; D and trimming were inferred from the DNA. Among 30,000 to 45,000 clones listed, around nine tenths were seen once. The data belong to a study of blood T cell repertoires in COVID-19. V was shortened by 8 bases and J by 7 bases, with 18 bases between the two germline ends. Germline lookup yields CDR1 LNHDA and CDR2 SQIVND (reference sequence). This CDR3 spans 14 amino acids.

This receptor was identified in a man aged 70 or older with active COVID-19. This chain links TRBV19 with TRBJ2-1; D may be TRBD2 (7 bases). Sequences were obtained from peripheral blood. The CDR3 region is CASSRLGGGNEQFF. The CDR3 DNA follows: TGTGCCAGTTCAAGACTAGGGGGGGGAAATGAGCAGTTCTTC.